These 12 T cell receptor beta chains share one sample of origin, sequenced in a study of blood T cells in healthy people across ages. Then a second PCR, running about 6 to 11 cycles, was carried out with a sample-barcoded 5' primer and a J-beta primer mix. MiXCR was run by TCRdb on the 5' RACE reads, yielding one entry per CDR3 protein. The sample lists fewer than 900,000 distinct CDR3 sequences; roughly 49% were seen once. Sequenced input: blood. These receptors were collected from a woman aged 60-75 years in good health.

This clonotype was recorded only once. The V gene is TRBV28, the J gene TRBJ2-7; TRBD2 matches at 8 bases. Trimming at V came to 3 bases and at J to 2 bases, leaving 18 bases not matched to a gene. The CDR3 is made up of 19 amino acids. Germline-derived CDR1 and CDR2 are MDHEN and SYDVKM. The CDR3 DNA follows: TGTGCCAGCAGTTTTCTGACAATCCTGGGTAGCGGGACCACCTACGAGCAGTACTTC. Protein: CASSFLTILGSGTTYEQYF.

The CDR3 sequence: CASSLVALFSYEQYF. The CDR3, as DNA: TGTGCCAGCAGCTTAGTGGCACTTTTCTCCTACGAGCAGTACTTC. The chain is built from TRBV7-8 and TRBJ2-7; D is uncertain. Germline V lookup: CDR1 SGHVS, CDR2 FQNEAQ. This CDR3 comprises 15 residues. Trimming took 1 base from V and 0 from J, leaving 10 bases between them.

This chain's CDR3 is CASSQDSRGGEKLFF. CDR3 sequence (DNA): TGTGCCAGCAGCCAAGACTCCCGCGGGGGGGAAAAACTGTTTTTT. The rearrangement uses TRBV3-1 and TRBJ1-4; a possible D gene is TRBD1 (5 bases). V gave up 0 bases and J gave up 8 bases, with 13 bases separating them. Germline V CDR1 and CDR2: LGHDT, YNNKEL (reference sequence). The CDR3 is made up of 15 amino acids.

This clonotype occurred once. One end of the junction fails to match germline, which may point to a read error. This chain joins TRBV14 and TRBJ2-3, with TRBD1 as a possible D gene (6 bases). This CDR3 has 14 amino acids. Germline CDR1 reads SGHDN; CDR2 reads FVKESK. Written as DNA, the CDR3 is TGTGCCGGCAGCACCGGAACAGGGCCAGATACGCAGTATTTT. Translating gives CAGSTGTGPDTQYF.

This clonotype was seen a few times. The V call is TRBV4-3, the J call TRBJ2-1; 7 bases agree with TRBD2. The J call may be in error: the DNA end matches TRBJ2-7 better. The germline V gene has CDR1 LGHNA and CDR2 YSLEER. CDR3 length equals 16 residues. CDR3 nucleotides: TGCGCCAGCAGCCACCTAGCGGCGAGCTCCTACAATGAGCAGTACTTC. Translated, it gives CASSHLAASSYNEQYF.

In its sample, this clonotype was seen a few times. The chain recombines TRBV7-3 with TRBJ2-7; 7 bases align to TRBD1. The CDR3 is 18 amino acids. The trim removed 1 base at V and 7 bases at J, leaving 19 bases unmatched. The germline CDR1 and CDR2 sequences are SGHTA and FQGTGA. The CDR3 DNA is TGTGCCAGCAGCTTAAAACCTCGACAGGGCTTGGGGGACAATGAGCAGTACTTC. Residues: CASSLKPRQGLGDNEQYF.

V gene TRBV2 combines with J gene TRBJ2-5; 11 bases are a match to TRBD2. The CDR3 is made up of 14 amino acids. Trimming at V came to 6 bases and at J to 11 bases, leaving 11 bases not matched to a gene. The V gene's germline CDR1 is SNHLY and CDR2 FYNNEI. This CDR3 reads CASRPGLAVRKQYF. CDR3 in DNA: TGTGCCAGCAGACCGGGACTAGCGGTCCGTAAACAGTACTTC.

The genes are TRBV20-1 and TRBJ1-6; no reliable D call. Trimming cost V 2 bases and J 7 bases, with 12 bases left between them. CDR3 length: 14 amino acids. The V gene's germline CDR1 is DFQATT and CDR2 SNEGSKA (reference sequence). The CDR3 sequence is CSARYRPGNSPLHF. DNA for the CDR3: TGCAGTGCTAGATACCGGCCGGGGAATTCACCCCTCCACTTT.

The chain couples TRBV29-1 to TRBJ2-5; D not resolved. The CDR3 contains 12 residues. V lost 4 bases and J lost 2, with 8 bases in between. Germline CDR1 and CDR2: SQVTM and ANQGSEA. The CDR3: CSVVWLQETQYF. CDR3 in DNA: TGCAGCGTTGTTTGGTTGCAAGAGACCCAGTACTTC.

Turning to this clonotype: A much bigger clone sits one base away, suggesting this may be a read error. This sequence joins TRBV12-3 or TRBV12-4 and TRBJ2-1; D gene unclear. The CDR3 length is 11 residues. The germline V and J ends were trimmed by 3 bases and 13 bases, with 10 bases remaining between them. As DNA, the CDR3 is TGTGCCAGCAGTTTTTTAGTGGCCCAGTTCTTC. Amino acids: CASSFLVAQFF.

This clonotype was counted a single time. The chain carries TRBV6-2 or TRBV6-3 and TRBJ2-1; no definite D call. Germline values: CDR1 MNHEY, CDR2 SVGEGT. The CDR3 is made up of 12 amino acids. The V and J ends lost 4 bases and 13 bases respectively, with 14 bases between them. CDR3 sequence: CASSFASRIQFF. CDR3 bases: TGTGCCAGCAGTTTTGCCTCAAGGATCCAGTTCTTC.

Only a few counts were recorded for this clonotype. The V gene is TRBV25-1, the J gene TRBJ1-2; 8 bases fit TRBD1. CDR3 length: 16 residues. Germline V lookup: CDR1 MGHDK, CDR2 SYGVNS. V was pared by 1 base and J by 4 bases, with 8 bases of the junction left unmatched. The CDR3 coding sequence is TGTGCCAGCAGTGAATCCCTAACGGACAGGGCCTATGGCTACACCTTC. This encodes CASSESLTDRAYGYTF.